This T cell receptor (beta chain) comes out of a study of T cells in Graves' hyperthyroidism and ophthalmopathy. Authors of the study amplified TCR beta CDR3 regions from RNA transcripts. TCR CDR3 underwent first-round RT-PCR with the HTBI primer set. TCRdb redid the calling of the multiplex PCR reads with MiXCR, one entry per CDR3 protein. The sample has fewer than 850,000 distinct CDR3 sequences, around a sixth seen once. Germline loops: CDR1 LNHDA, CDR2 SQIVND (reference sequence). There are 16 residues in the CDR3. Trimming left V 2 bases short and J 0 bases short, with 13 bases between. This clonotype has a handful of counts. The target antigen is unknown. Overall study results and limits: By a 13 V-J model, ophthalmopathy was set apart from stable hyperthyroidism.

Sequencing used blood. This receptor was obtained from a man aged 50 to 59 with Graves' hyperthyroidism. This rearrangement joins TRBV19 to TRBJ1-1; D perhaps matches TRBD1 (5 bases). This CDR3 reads CASSISGRIMNTEAFF. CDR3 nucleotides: TGTGCCAGTAGTATATCGGGACGGATCATGAACACTGAAGCTTTCTTT.